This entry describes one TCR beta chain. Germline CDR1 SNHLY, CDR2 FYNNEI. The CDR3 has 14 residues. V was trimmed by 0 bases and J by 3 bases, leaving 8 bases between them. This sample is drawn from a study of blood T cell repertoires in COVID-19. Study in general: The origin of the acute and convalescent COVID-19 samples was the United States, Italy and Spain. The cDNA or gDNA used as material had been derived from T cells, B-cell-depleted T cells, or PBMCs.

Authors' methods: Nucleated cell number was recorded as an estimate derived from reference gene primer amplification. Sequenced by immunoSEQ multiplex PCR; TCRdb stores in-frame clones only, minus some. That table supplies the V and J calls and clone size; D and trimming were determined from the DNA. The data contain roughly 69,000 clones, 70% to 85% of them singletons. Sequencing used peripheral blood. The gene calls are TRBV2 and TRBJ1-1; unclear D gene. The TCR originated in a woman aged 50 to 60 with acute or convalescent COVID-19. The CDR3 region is CASSEARGYTEAFF. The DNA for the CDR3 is TGTGCCAGCAGTGAAGCGCGAGGGTACACTGAAGCTTTCTTT.